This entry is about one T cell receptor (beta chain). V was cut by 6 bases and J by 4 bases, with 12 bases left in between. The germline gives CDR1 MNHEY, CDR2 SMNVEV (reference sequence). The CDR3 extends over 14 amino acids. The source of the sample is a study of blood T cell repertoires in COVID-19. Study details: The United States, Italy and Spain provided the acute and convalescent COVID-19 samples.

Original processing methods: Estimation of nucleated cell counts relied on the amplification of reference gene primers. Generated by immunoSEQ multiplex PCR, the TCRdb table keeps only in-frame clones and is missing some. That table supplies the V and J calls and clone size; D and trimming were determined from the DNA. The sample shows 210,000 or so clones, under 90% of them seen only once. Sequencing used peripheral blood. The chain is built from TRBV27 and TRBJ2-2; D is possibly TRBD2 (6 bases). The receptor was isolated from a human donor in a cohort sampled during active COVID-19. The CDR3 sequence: CASSWGGGTGELFF. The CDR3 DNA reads TGTGCCAGCAGCTGGGGAGGAGGCACCGGGGAGCTGTTTTTT.